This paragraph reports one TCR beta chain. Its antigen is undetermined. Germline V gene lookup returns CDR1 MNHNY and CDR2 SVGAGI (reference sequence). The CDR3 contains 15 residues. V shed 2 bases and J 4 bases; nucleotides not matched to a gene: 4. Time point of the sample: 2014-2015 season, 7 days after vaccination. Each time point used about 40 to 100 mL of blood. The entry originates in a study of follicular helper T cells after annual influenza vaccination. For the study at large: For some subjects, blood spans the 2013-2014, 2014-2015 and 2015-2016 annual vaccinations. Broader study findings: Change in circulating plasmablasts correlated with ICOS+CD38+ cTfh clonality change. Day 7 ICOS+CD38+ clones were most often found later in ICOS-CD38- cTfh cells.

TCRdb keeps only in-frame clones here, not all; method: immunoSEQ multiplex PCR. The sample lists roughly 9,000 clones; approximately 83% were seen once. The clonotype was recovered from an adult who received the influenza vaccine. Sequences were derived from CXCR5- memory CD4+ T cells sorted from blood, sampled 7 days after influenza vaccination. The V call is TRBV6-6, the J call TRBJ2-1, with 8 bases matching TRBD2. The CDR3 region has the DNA TGTGCCAGCAGTTACCCGCGGGGGGTTTACAATGAGCAGTTCTTC. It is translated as CASSYPRGVYNEQFF.